This record looks at one T cell receptor (beta chain) sequence and its context. These data are taken from a study of shared clonotypes between healthy human individuals. J was trimmed by 10 bases and V by 2 bases; bases with no gene match: 9. This CDR3 is built from 15 residues. Germline CDR1 reads GTSNPN; CDR2 reads SVGIG (reference sequence). It was roughly 190 ng DNA, 30,000 or so T cell genomes, that sorted-subset replicate PCRs used. The method was immunoSEQ multiplex PCR; TCRdb's version includes in-frame clones alone and lacks a portion of them. The sample contains millions of clones, just over 90% of which appear only once.

Sample: naive CD4+ T cells sorted from blood. Subset given: CD45RA+ positively selected. This sequence was found in a young man in good health. This chain links TRBV30 with TRBJ1-6; 9 bases agree with TRBD1. Written as DNA, the CDR3 is TGTGCCTGGAGTCTGGGGGGACAGGGAAAATCACCCCTCCACTTT. It is translated as CAWSLGGQGKSPLHF.